The 31 T cell receptor beta chains in this list originate from one sample, sequenced in a study of CD8 T cells in ankylosing spondylitis. Whole-study results and caveats: Within ankylosing spondylitis blood, a TCR beta motif made up of eight or nine highly homologous variants appeared to be characteristic.

These TCRs are of unknown antigen specificity. TCRdb itself ran the 5' RACE reads through MiXCR, one entry per CDR3 protein. This table has hundreds of thousands of distinct CDR3 sequences, around 11% appearing once. What was sequenced was blood, either unsorted or a sorted T cell fraction (not recorded which). Source of these receptors: a male donor with ankylosing spondylitis.

The chain uses TRBV28 and TRBJ1-5, with D possibly being TRBD1 (5 bases). CDR1 is MDHEN and CDR2 is SYDVKM in the germline V gene. CDR3 length: 12 amino acids. Trimming removed 6 bases from V and 7 bases from J, with 10 bases in between. Here the CDR3 reads CASRFKGQPQHF. CDR3 DNA sequence: TGTGCCAGCAGATTTAAGGGGCAGCCCCAGCATTTT.

CDR3 in DNA: TGTGCCAGTAGTATCCGGGGGACAGGGTTCCCTGAAGCTTTCTTT. It is translated as CASSIRGTGFPEAFF. This chain uses TRBV19 with TRBJ1-1; 9 nucleotides line up with TRBD1. The CDR3 totals 15 residues. V dropped 3 bases and J dropped 6; count of bases not matched to a gene: 8. Germline CDR1 is LNHDA and CDR2 is SQIVND (reference sequence).

The chain employs TRBV5-1 and TRBJ2-1; D remains unclear. V was pared by 2 bases and J by 9 bases, with 15 bases between. The CDR3 is made up of 14 amino acids. Germline V gene lookup returns CDR1 SGHRS and CDR2 YFSETQ. The CDR3 sequence: CASSFYGRPSEQFF. CDR3 coding DNA: TGCGCCAGCAGCTTCTACGGGCGGCCCAGTGAGCAGTTCTTC.

This clonotype was seen a handful of times. V is TRBV6-1 and J is TRBJ2-7; 7 nucleotides match TRBD2. Germline-derived CDR1 and CDR2 are MNHNS and SASEGT. CDR3 length: 14 amino acids. The junction had 10 bases not matched to a gene; V was cut back by 9 bases and J by 2 bases. CDR3 residues: CARGGTTGAYEQYF. The CDR3 bases are TGTGCCAGGGGGGGGACTACCGGAGCCTACGAGCAGTACTTC.

The DNA of the CDR3 is TGCGCCAGCAGTGCCGGGACAGACTACGAGCAGTACTTC. This sequence encodes CASSAGTDYEQYF. This chain connects TRBV10-1 to TRBJ2-7, with 7 bases identical to TRBD1. With V trimmed by 4 bases and J by 3 bases, 3 bases remained unmatched. Germline assignment: CDR1 WNHNN and CDR2 SYGVQD (reference sequence). The CDR3 has 13 amino acids.

This chain uses TRBV28 with TRBJ2-1; 7 nucleotides agree with TRBD1. Germline V gives CDR1 MDHEN, CDR2 SYDVKM. The CDR3 length is 15 residues. The J segment lost 4 bases and the V segment lost 6 bases, leaving 9 bases of the junction unmatched. This CDR3 reads CASRTRDRGYNEQFF. CDR3 in DNA: TGTGCCAGCAGGACCCGGGACAGAGGGTACAATGAGCAGTTCTTC.

The chain is built from TRBV6-2 or TRBV6-3 and TRBJ2-2; D not resolved. The V end lost 4 bases, the J end lost 2 bases, and 8 bases lay between the germline ends. The CDR3 consists of 14 residues. Germline V lookup: CDR1 MNHEY, CDR2 SVGEGT. The CDR3 sequence: CASSLGFNTGELFF. As DNA, the CDR3 is TGTGCCAGCAGTTTGGGGTTTAACACCGGGGAGCTGTTTTTT.

This clonotype was found a few times. The V call is TRBV20-1, the J call TRBJ1-5; D is uncertain. The CDR3 runs to 14 residues. The germline V gene has CDR1 DFQATT and CDR2 SNEGSKA (reference sequence). Between the trimmed V and J ends, which lost 1 base and 0 bases, there was a span of 7 bases. CDR3 coding DNA: TGCAGTGCTAGAGTAACAAATAGCAATCAGCCCCAGCATTTT. Encoded protein: CSARVTNSNQPQHF.

This clonotype was recorded at least ten times. The V gene is TRBV5-6, the J gene TRBJ1-2; D uncertain. The V end was cut by 0 bases, the J end by 5 bases, with 8 bases between. This CDR3 spans 13 amino acids. Germline values: CDR1 SGHDT, CDR2 YYEEEE. The CDR3 reads CASSLVQSYGYTF. DNA of the CDR3: TGTGCCAGCAGCTTGGTTCAGAGTTATGGCTACACCTTC.

The sample holds many counts of this clonotype. This chain joins TRBV10-3 and TRBJ1-2, with 7 nucleotides matching TRBD1. This CDR3 region has 13 residues. V lost 8 bases and J lost 7; bases outside the gene matches: 10. Per the germline V gene, CDR1 is ENHRY and CDR2 is SYGVKD. CDR3 coding DNA: TGTGCCATCCGGTGGGGACAGAATACTGGCTACACCTTC. It codes for CAIRWGQNTGYTF.

Only a few counts were recorded for this clonotype. The J gene is TRBJ2-5, the V gene TRBV20-1; D gene uncertain. The CDR3 runs to 13 residues. CDR1 and CDR2 (germline): DFQATT, SNEGSKA (reference sequence). Trimming took 0 bases from V and 7 from J, leaving 12 bases between them. The CDR3 nucleotides read TGCAGTGCTAGAGATTTGGGTCGGGTGACCCAGTACTTC. Its translation is CSARDLGRVTQYF.

The chain employs TRBV9 and TRBJ2-5, with 7 bases identical to TRBD2. This CDR3 comprises 14 residues. Looked up from germline, CDR1 is SGDLS and CDR2 is YYNGEE. The V segment lost 2 bases and the J segment 5 bases; nucleotides outside the gene matches: 6. The CDR3 nucleotides are TGTGCCAGCAGCGTCGGGGGGAACGGGGAGACCCAGTACTTC. Its protein product is CASSVGGNGETQYF. Variable domain in full (rest from reference TRBV9 and TRBJ2-5): DSGVTQTPKHLITATGQRVTLRCSPRSGDLSVYWYQQSLDQGLQFLIQYYNGEERAKGNILERFSAQQFPDLHSELNLSSLELGDSALYFCASSVGGNGETQYFGPGTRLLVL.

This clonotype was seen only a few times. This chain joins TRBV20-1 and TRBJ2-7; D may be TRBD2 (5 bases). Germline-derived CDR1 and CDR2 are DFQATT and SNEGSKA (reference sequence). Trimming removed 3 bases at V and 2 bases at J, with 14 bases between. The CDR3 spans 14 residues. CDR3 residues: CSARTGRVPYEQYF. The CDR3 DNA reads as TGCAGTGCTAGGACTGGGCGGGTGCCCTACGAGCAGTACTTC.

This clonotype was seen a handful of times. The chain carries TRBV25-1 and TRBJ2-3; D not resolved. The CDR3 contains 14 residues. Trimming shortened V by 3 bases and J by 0 bases, and 7 bases separated the two germline ends. Germline-derived CDR1 and CDR2 are MGHDK and SYGVNS. Here the CDR3 reads CASSDHSSTDTQYF. CDR3 in DNA: TGTGCCAGCAGTGACCACAGTAGCACAGATACGCAGTATTTT.

In this sample, this clonotype turned up many times. J is TRBJ2-1 and V is TRBV20-1; 13 positions agree with TRBD2. From germline, CDR1 is DFQATT and CDR2 SNEGSKA (reference sequence). The CDR3 is 12 amino acids. CDR3 DNA sequence: TGCAGCGGACTAGCGGGAGATAATGAGCAGTTCTTC. Translation: CSGLAGDNEQFF.

The V and J genes are TRBV11-2 and TRBJ1-2; unclear D gene. Germline V gene data show CDR1 as SGHAT and CDR2 as FQNNGV. This CDR3 contains 11 residues. Trimming pared 5 bases from V and 3 bases from J, leaving 4 bases between. The CDR3 DNA reads TGTGCCAGCAGCAAGGACTATGGCTACACCTTC. Protein: CASSKDYGYTF.

This clonotype was seen a handful of times. The genes are TRBV5-1 and TRBJ2-5; possibly TRBD1 for D (5 bases). This CDR3 is 14 amino acids long. The germline V and J ends were trimmed by 0 bases and 5 bases, with 11 bases remaining between them. CDR1 SGHRS and CDR2 YFSETQ come from the germline V gene. The chain's CDR3 is CASSLGAGSETQYF. The CDR3, as DNA: TGCGCCAGCAGCTTGGGGGCAGGGTCGGAGACCCAGTACTTC.

The sample holds many counts of this clonotype. The chain combines TRBV7-2 with TRBJ2-4; 11 bases match TRBD2. The CDR3 length is 14 residues. The junction had 2 bases not matched to a gene; V was cut back by 5 bases and J by 5 bases. Germline values: CDR1 SGHTA, CDR2 FQGNSA. The CDR3 protein is CASSPGLAENIQYF. The CDR3 DNA follows: TGTGCCAGCAGCCCGGGACTAGCGGAAAACATTCAGTACTTC.

This clonotype has a handful of counts. This sequence joins TRBV7-2 and TRBJ1-6; the match to TRBD1 covers 7 bases. V dropped 5 bases and J dropped 5; count of bases not matched to a gene: 9. The CDR3 spans 16 residues. Germline CDR1 SGHTA, CDR2 FQGNSA. CDR3 sequence reads: CASSMRQGLNNSPLHF. In DNA, the CDR3 is TGTGCCAGCAGCATGCGACAGGGCCTGAATAATTCACCCCTCCACTTT.

J is TRBJ2-1 and V is TRBV11-2, with D perhaps matching TRBD2 (6 bases). V lost 2 bases and J 0 bases, leaving 17 bases between the germline ends. Germline assignment: CDR1 SGHAT and CDR2 FQNNGV. CDR3 length: 18 residues. The CDR3 coding sequence is TGTGCCAGCAGCTTAAGAGGAATAGCGGAGAGCTCCTACAATGAGCAGTTCTTC. The encoded protein is CASSLRGIAESSYNEQFF.

This chain uses TRBV6-1 with TRBJ1-4; 8 bases are a match to TRBD1. The CDR3 runs to 17 residues. The V and J ends lost 5 bases and 0 bases, in that order; junction bases with no gene match: 8. The germline CDR1 and CDR2 sequences are MNHNS and SASEGT. The CDR3 sequence is CASSTTGAGATNEKLFF. In nucleotides, the CDR3 is TGTGCCAGCAGTACGACAGGGGCCGGCGCAACTAATGAAAAACTGTTTTTT.

The chain recombines TRBV7-9 with TRBJ2-2; D unclear. Trimming took 2 bases from V and 6 from J, leaving 10 bases between them. The CDR3 consists of 14 residues. Germline CDR1 reads SEHNR; CDR2 reads FQNEAQ (reference sequence). The CDR3 bases are TGTGCCAGCAGCTTACGAAGTAGCCCCGGGGAGCTGTTTTTT. This sequence encodes CASSLRSSPGELFF. Combining the CDR3 with reference TRBV7-9 and TRBJ2-2 gives the whole variable domain DTGVSQNPRHKITKRGQNVTFRCDPISEHNRLYWYRQTLGQGPEFLTYFQNEAQLEKSRLLSDRFSAERPKGSFSTLEIQRTEQGDSAMYLCASSLRSSPGELFFGEGSRLTVL.

The V gene is TRBV6-1, the J gene TRBJ1-5; the match to TRBD1 covers 9 bases. The V gene end was trimmed by 6 bases and the J gene end by 5 bases; junction bases not matched to a gene: 2. The germline CDR1 and CDR2 sequences are MNHNS and SASEGT. The CDR3 totals 13 residues. In DNA form, the CDR3 reads TGTGCCAGCAGCGGACAGGGGTATCAGCCCCAGCATTTT. The encoded protein is CASSGQGYQPQHF.

The chain is built from TRBV20-1 and TRBJ2-7; D is unclear. In germline, CDR1 is DFQATT, CDR2 SNEGSKA (reference sequence). The V and J ends lost 5 bases and 2 bases respectively, with 13 bases between them. CDR3 size: 13 residues. CDR3 residues: CSAVKDGAYEQYF. CDR3 nucleotide sequence: TGCAGTGCTGTAAAGGACGGAGCCTACGAGCAGTACTTC.

This clonotype occurred a few times. The chain combines TRBV5-6 with TRBJ2-3; tentative D call: TRBD2 (6 bases). V dropped 0 bases and J dropped 3 bases, with 11 bases sitting between them. CDR1 and CDR2 from the germline V gene are SGHDT and YYEEEE. CDR3 length equals 15 residues. The CDR3 DNA sequence: TGTGCCAGCAGCTTGGCGGGGGAGGAAACAGATACGCAGTATTTT. This codes for CASSLAGEETDTQYF.

This clonotype has at least ten counts. The chain links TRBV12-3 or TRBV12-4 to TRBJ1-1; perhaps TRBD1 as D (5 bases). This CDR3 contains 14 residues. The V gene lost 2 bases and the J gene lost 1 base, with 8 bases spanning the gap. In nucleotides, the CDR3 is TGTGCCAGCAGTTTAAGGGGCGCGAACACTGAAGCTTTCTTT. As protein: CASSLRGANTEAFF.

This clonotype showed up just a few times. The V and J genes are TRBV5-1 and TRBJ1-1, with D perhaps matching TRBD1 (5 bases). V was pared by 7 bases and J by 4 bases, with 20 bases between. In germline, CDR1 is SGHRS, CDR2 YFSETQ. The CDR3 is 15 amino acids. CDR3 region: CASPPGTITLTEAFF. The CDR3 DNA is TGCGCCAGCCCGCCTGGGACTATCACTCTCACTGAAGCTTTCTTT. Full variable domain (missing parts from reference TRBV5-1 and TRBJ1-1): KAGVTQTPRYLIKTRGQQVTLSCSPISGHRSVSWYQQTPGQGLQFLFEYFSETQRNKGNFPGRFSGRQFSNSRSEMNVSTLELGDSALYLCASPPGTITLTEAFFGQGTRLTVV.

V is TRBV11-2 and J is TRBJ2-3, with D perhaps being TRBD1 or TRBD2 (5 bases each). This CDR3 is built from 13 residues. Germline CDR1 SGHAT, CDR2 FQNNGV. Trimming pared 11 bases from V and 6 bases from J, leaving 18 bases between. The CDR3 DNA sequence: TGTGCCTCCGGGGCAGTCCTTTGGGATACGCAGTATTTT. Protein sequence: CASGAVLWDTQYF.

This clonotype showed up many times. The chain has TRBV12-3 or TRBV12-4 and TRBJ2-3; 7 bases are a match to TRBD1. J gave up 0 bases and V 10 bases, and 4 bases lay outside the gene matches. The CDR3 length is 13 residues. The CDR3 coding sequence is TGTGCCACCCGACAGGGCAGCACAGATACGCAGTATTTT. Translation: CATRQGSTDTQYF.

V usage is TRBV27 and J usage is TRBJ1-2; D perhaps matches TRBD1 (5 bases). With 6 bases removed from V and 4 bases from J, the gap between germline ends came to 15 bases. This CDR3 contains 14 residues. CDR1 is MNHEY, CDR2 SMNVEV, per germline (reference sequence). In nucleotides, the CDR3 is TGTGCCAGCAGGGTAACAGCCCAGGGCTATGGCTACACCTTC. It yields the protein CASRVTAQGYGYTF.

This clonotype was counted a few times. The chain recombines TRBV20-1 with TRBJ2-2, with D possibly being TRBD1 (6 bases). V was cut by 6 bases and J by 2 bases, with 19 bases left in between. The germline gives CDR1 DFQATT, CDR2 SNEGSKA (reference sequence). CDR3 size: 16 residues. Written as DNA, the CDR3 is TGCAGTGCAACCCCATGGGGGACATTTAACACCGGGGAGCTGTTTTTT. This translates into CSATPWGTFNTGELFF.